Given below is one T cell receptor beta chain in context. The target of this receptor is not known. The record has no base qualities; no much larger clone is one base away. This sample is drawn from a study of blood T cell repertoires in COVID-19 (dated by TCRdb to the early 2020s). Describing the broader study: The collaborator samples originated in the United States, Italy and Spain and spanned the acute and convalescent phases of COVID-19. The prospective study material was composed of cDNA or gDNA derived from T cells, B-cell-depleted T cells, or PBMCs. Deeply sampled blood TCRbeta repertoires from subjects exposed to, actively infected with, or recovered from COVID-19 were included in the dataset. A freely available public database, intended as a resource for researchers studying the immune response to SARS-CoV-2, is where the repertoires were released. Samples came from the ongoing ImmuneRACE study (first 160 participants) plus 1,254 subjects from 6 global collaborators. Sample metadata almost always included a de-identified subject ID, COVID-19 status, age in years and sex. Where HLA class I and class II types were available, the types were taken from metadata supplied by the sample provider, not from assay-based typing. Results and caveats for the whole study, not just this receptor: The quantity of clinical and demographic metadata differed by source and by participant and was supplied without curation.

In the prospective study, participants were roughly 18 to 100 years old, resided in 24 geographic areas of the United States, and were enrolled through a virtual design. To assign participants to cohorts, the prospective study relied on clinical history that participants themselves reported in a screening survey and a study questionnaire. Exposed participants were defined as having been in contact with someone with a PCR-confirmed or clinician-diagnosed COVID-19 case within 2 weeks of study entry. Mobile phlebotomists in the prospective study collected whole blood, serum and a nasopharyngeal or oropharyngeal swab from every participant. Prospective study participants could optionally give additional blood draws and questionnaires over an approximately 2-month period. Before DNA extraction, prospective study blood samples were shipped either frozen or at room temperature. The immunoSEQ Assay, a bias-controlled multiplex PCR, was used to amplify TCRbeta CDR3 regions from genomic DNA. In the paper's pipeline: The number of nucleated cells in each sample was estimated from the amplification of reference gene primers within the assay. To quantify the absolute abundance of each unique TCRbeta CDR3 rearrangement, sequence reads were collapsed and filtered. Productive Simpson clonality was computed per sample as the square root of Simpson's diversity index over productive rearrangements. In TCRdb, the immuneACCESS table is reduced to in-frame sequences with V and J assigned. These tables do not hold every clone; where another copy was compared, an unresolved V gene accounts for under half, and the others remain unexplained. V, J and clone size derive from that table, while D and trimming were established from the DNA sequence. The sample table contains roughly 260,000 clones; only one count was recorded for roughly four fifths of them. 3.6% of the sample lies in the top ten.

CDR1 and CDR2 were assigned from the germline V gene (reference sequence) as LNHDA and SQIVND. The CDR3 runs 15 residues from the cysteine to the phenylalanine. CDR3 DNA only is kept here, 45 bases in frame from base 1. Clipping removes 3 bases from V and 4 bases from J, with 8 as the unmatched junction base count. Input material: PBMCs or T cells enriched from blood (not recorded which). This TCR was recovered from a middle-aged woman who had been exposed to COVID-19. The chain employs TRBV19 and TRBJ1-2; TRBD1 fits 7 bases in the junction. The CDR3 here reads CASSMAAGGGYGYTF. Read as DNA, the sequence is TGTGCCAGTAGTATGGCGGCAGGGGGTGGCTATGGCTACACCTTC.